This T cell receptor beta chain was retrieved from a study of blood T cells in healthy people across ages. Study-wide background: Every two T cells gave about one barcoded beta molecule via template switching. The study, taken as a whole, reports: Donor CMV infection status was unknown, possibly confounding age-related changes in expanded clonotypes. Diversity estimates drawn from one million T cells were deemed underestimates.

Per the germline V gene, CDR1 is KGHDR and CDR2 is SFDVKD. The CDR3 is made up of 15 amino acids. Trimming took off 0 bases at V and 5 bases at J, with 11 bases between the two ends. As concerns this clonotype: Its specificity is not known.

PCR was performed a second time for 7 to 11 cycles using a sample-barcoded 5' primer and a J-beta primer mix. Each CDR3 protein is one row after TCRdb ran MiXCR on the 5' RACE reads. The sample lists about 1.7 million distinct CDR3 sequences, roughly 30% occurring once. The material sequenced was blood. This clonotype was obtained from a woman younger than 45 in good health. The gene calls are TRBV24-1 and TRBJ2-3; maybe TRBD1 (5 bases). This CDR3 reads CATSDLSQGRDTQYF. The CDR3, as DNA: TGTGCCACCAGTGATTTGTCGCAGGGCAGAGATACGCAGTATTTT.